This T cell receptor beta chain was sequenced in a study of blood T cell repertoires in COVID-19. Study background: Sites in the United States, Italy and Spain provided acute and convalescent COVID-19 samples. The cDNA or gDNA used as material had been derived from T cells, B-cell-depleted T cells, or PBMCs.

Only in-frame clones appear in the TCRdb table, and some are missing; sequencing was by immunoSEQ multiplex PCR. The sample has about 480,000 clones, around nine tenths seen once. The Seattle patients joined while their infection was active and were tracked longitudinally afterward. Per the germline V gene, CDR1 is WNHNN and CDR2 is SYGVQD (reference sequence). Unmatched junction bases numbered 14, after V lost 5 bases and J lost 8 bases. The length of the CDR3 is 16 residues. Sequenced: peripheral blood. The source of this sequence is a woman between 50 and 59 years old with COVID-19, enrolled during active disease. The chain uses TRBV10-1 and TRBJ2-1, with TRBD1 matching over 8 bases. Here the CDR3 DNA reads TGCGCCAGCAGTCTACTGATAGGACAGGGAAGGGATGAGCAGTTCTTC. It is translated as CASSLLIGQGRDEQFF.